Listed below are T cell receptor beta chains from one sample, sequenced in a study of T cell responses to AZD1222 COVID-19 vaccine. The assay was immunoSEQ multiplex PCR, and TCRdb's table has in-frame clones only and misses some. There are 150,000 to 200,000 clones in the sample; roughly 91% occur only once, and 25% to 30% lies in the top ten. The sequences come from peripheral blood, collected 28 days after the second AZD1222 dose. All receptors come from an adult who received the AZD1222 COVID-19 vaccine. CDR3s include the opening cysteine and the closing phenylalanine or tryptophan. Each record gives: clone size, J gene, D gene, V gene, CDR3 DNA, CDR3 protein. The D gene is left open where the match is weak. Not every row has a clone size; where given, it reads once, few, many or a size class.

abundance: -; j_gene: TRBJ2-3; d_gene: -; v_gene: TRBV25-1; CDR3nt: TGTGCCAGCAGTGACCCCGGAGGGCATGCAGATACGCAGTATTTT; CDR3aa: CASSDPGGHADTQYF
abundance: -; j_gene: TRBJ2-2; d_gene: -; v_gene: TRBV14; CDR3nt: TGTGCCAGCAGCCCGTACACCGGGGAGCTGTTTTTT; CDR3aa: CASSPYTGELFF
abundance: -; j_gene: TRBJ2-1; d_gene: -; v_gene: TRBV19; CDR3nt: TGTGCCAGTAGTATAGGAGGGGGGGCGGGCAATGAGCAGTTCTTC; CDR3aa: CASSIGGGAGNEQFF
abundance: -; j_gene: TRBJ1-2; d_gene: -; v_gene: TRBV30; CDR3nt: TGTGCCTGGAGTGTAGGCCTCTATGGCTACACCTTC; CDR3aa: CAWSVGLYGYTF
abundance: -; j_gene: TRBJ2-5; d_gene: -; v_gene: TRBV5-4; CDR3nt: TGTGCCAGCGCGTACCAAGAGACCCAGTACTTC; CDR3aa: CASAYQETQYF
abundance: -; j_gene: TRBJ1-3; d_gene: TRBD1; v_gene: TRBV20-1; CDR3nt: TGCAGTGCTAGTTCCCAGGGGGCTGCCACCATATATTTT; CDR3aa: CSASSQGAATIYF
abundance: few; j_gene: TRBJ2-7; d_gene: -; v_gene: TRBV5-1; CDR3nt: TGCGCCAGCAGCTTTGCGGGATACGAGCAGTACTTC; CDR3aa: CASSFAGYEQYF
abundance: -; j_gene: TRBJ1-3; d_gene: TRBD1; v_gene: TRBV19; CDR3nt: TGTGCCAGTACCTCAGGGGGGTCAGGAAACACCATATATTTT; CDR3aa: CASTSGGSGNTIYF
abundance: -; j_gene: TRBJ2-2; d_gene: -; v_gene: TRBV30; CDR3nt: TGTGCCTGGAGTACCCCCGGGGAGCTGTTTTTT; CDR3aa: CAWSTPGELFF
abundance: -; j_gene: TRBJ2-2; d_gene: TRBD2; v_gene: TRBV4-3; CDR3nt: TGCGCCAGCAGCCACGCGGGAGTGGCCACCGGGGAGCTGTTTTTT; CDR3aa: CASSHAGVATGELFF
abundance: -; j_gene: TRBJ2-7; d_gene: TRBD1; v_gene: TRBV27; CDR3nt: TGTGCCAGCAGCCTTGACAGGGTAAAAGAGCAGTACTTC; CDR3aa: CASSLDRVKEQYF
abundance: -; j_gene: TRBJ2-5; d_gene: -; v_gene: TRBV18; CDR3nt: TGTGCCAGCTCACCTCGGCAGCAAGAGACCCAGTACTTC; CDR3aa: CASSPRQQETQYF
abundance: -; j_gene: TRBJ2-1; d_gene: -; v_gene: TRBV5-3; CDR3nt: TGTGCCAGAATTCACGCGGGCGGAAACAGGGTTGTAAATGAGCAGTTCTTC; CDR3aa: CARIHAGGNRVVNEQFF
abundance: -; j_gene: TRBJ1-1; d_gene: -; v_gene: TRBV3-1/TRBV3-2; CDR3nt: TGTGCCAGCAGCCAAGTGGGAGGGAGCACTGAAGCTTTCTTT; CDR3aa: CASSQVGGSTEAFF
abundance: -; j_gene: TRBJ2-3; d_gene: -; v_gene: TRBV18; CDR3nt: TGTGCCAGCTCACCGGACAGAAAGATCACAGATACGCAGTATTTT; CDR3aa: CASSPDRKITDTQYF
abundance: few; j_gene: TRBJ2-7; d_gene: -; v_gene: TRBV28; CDR3nt: TGTGCCAGCAGCCCATCTGGGACCTACGAGCAGTACTTC; CDR3aa: CASSPSGTYEQYF
abundance: -; j_gene: TRBJ2-7; d_gene: TRBD2; v_gene: TRBV29-1; CDR3nt: TGCAGCGCCCGACCGGGACTAGCGGGAGGGGACTACGAGCAGTACTTC; CDR3aa: CSARPGLAGGDYEQYF
abundance: -; j_gene: TRBJ1-1; d_gene: TRBD1; v_gene: TRBV19; CDR3nt: TGTGCCAGTAGTATGCGGGGACAGGGACCAGCGAACACTGAAGCTTTCTTT; CDR3aa: CASSMRGQGPANTEAFF
abundance: -; j_gene: TRBJ1-5; d_gene: -; v_gene: TRBV6-2/TRBV6-3; CDR3nt: TGTGCCAGCAGTTCGGTTGAAAATCAGCCCCAGCATTTT; CDR3aa: CASSSVENQPQHF
abundance: -; j_gene: TRBJ2-5; d_gene: -; v_gene: TRBV6-2/TRBV6-3; CDR3nt: TGTGCCAGCAGTTTGGCGGCTTGGACAGTAGAAGAGACCCAGTACTTC; CDR3aa: CASSLAAWTVEETQYF
abundance: -; j_gene: TRBJ1-4; d_gene: -; v_gene: TRBV12-3/TRBV12-4; CDR3nt: TGTGCCAGCAGTTTATTGTCCGGTGAAAAACTGTTTTTT; CDR3aa: CASSLLSGEKLFF
abundance: -; j_gene: TRBJ2-3; d_gene: -; v_gene: TRBV3-1/TRBV3-2; CDR3nt: TGTGCCAGCAGCCAAACCCCCGGGACGCGCACAGATACGCAGTATTTT; CDR3aa: CASSQTPGTRTDTQYF
abundance: once; j_gene: TRBJ2-5; d_gene: TRBD1; v_gene: TRBV19; CDR3nt: TGTGCCAGTAGTATGGGACAGGGAGGGTCCCAGTACTTC; CDR3aa: CASSMGQGGSQYF
abundance: -; j_gene: TRBJ2-7; d_gene: TRBD2; v_gene: TRBV28; CDR3nt: TGTGCCAGCAGTTTGCTAGCGGGAGCAAACGAGCAGTACTTC; CDR3aa: CASSLLAGANEQYF
abundance: -; j_gene: TRBJ2-1; d_gene: TRBD1; v_gene: TRBV7-2; CDR3nt: TGTGCCAGCAGCTTAGATGGACAGGGTCGCTACAATGAGCAGTTCTTC; CDR3aa: CASSLDGQGRYNEQFF
abundance: -; j_gene: TRBJ2-5; d_gene: -; v_gene: TRBV18; CDR3nt: TGTGCCAGCTCACCAGGGGCCCGAGAGACCCAGTACTTC; CDR3aa: CASSPGARETQYF
abundance: -; j_gene: TRBJ2-1; d_gene: -; v_gene: TRBV5-1; CDR3nt: TGCGCCAGCAGCTTGGGGCTAGCTCCCTCCTACAATGAGCAGTTCTTC; CDR3aa: CASSLGLAPSYNEQFF
abundance: -; j_gene: TRBJ2-3; d_gene: -; v_gene: TRBV5-6; CDR3nt: TGTGCCAGCACCCAGGGTACAGATACGCAGTATTTT; CDR3aa: CASTQGTDTQYF
abundance: -; j_gene: TRBJ1-6; d_gene: TRBD1; v_gene: TRBV6-5; CDR3nt: TGTGCCAGCAGTTACACGGGACAGGGAAATTCACCCCTCCACTTT; CDR3aa: CASSYTGQGNSPLHF
abundance: -; j_gene: TRBJ1-4; d_gene: -; v_gene: TRBV6-2/TRBV6-3; CDR3nt: TGTGCCAGCAGCCCTCACAGGGATGGGCATGAAAAACTGTTTTTT; CDR3aa: CASSPHRDGHEKLFF
abundance: -; j_gene: TRBJ1-6; d_gene: -; v_gene: TRBV6-5; CDR3nt: TGTGCCAGCAGTTACCTCAGAGAGTGGAGTTCACCCCTCCACTTT; CDR3aa: CASSYLREWSSPLHF
abundance: -; j_gene: TRBJ2-1; d_gene: -; v_gene: TRBV24-1; CDR3nt: TGTGCCACCAGTGATGCGGGACAAATCTACAATGAGCAGTTCTTC; CDR3aa: CATSDAGQIYNEQFF
abundance: -; j_gene: TRBJ2-1; d_gene: -; v_gene: TRBV29-1; CDR3nt: TGCAGCGTTGATTTGGGGGATAGGTCGTTCTTC; CDR3aa: CSVDLGDRSFF
abundance: -; j_gene: TRBJ2-2; d_gene: -; v_gene: TRBV12-1; CDR3nt: TGTGCCAGCGGGGAAGAGGGAGGGCTTACCGGGGAGCTGTTTTTT; CDR3aa: CASGEEGGLTGELFF
abundance: -; j_gene: TRBJ2-1; d_gene: -; v_gene: TRBV18; CDR3nt: TGTGCCAGCTCACCACCCGGGGACAATGAGCAGTTCTTC; CDR3aa: CASSPPGDNEQFF
abundance: -; j_gene: TRBJ1-4; d_gene: -; v_gene: TRBV6-5; CDR3nt: TGTGCCAGCAGTCCCGAGAGGAGTGGTGAAAAACTGTTTTTT; CDR3aa: CASSPERSGEKLFF
abundance: once; j_gene: TRBJ1-1; d_gene: TRBD1; v_gene: TRBV18; CDR3nt: TGTGCCAGCTCAGAAGACAGGGGCCCCGGAGAAGCTTTCTTT; CDR3aa: CASSEDRGPGEAFF
abundance: -; j_gene: TRBJ2-7; d_gene: -; v_gene: TRBV4-3; CDR3nt: TGCGCCAGCAGCCAAGATGTAGCAATCTCCTACGAGCAGTACTTC; CDR3aa: CASSQDVAISYEQYF
abundance: -; j_gene: TRBJ1-1; d_gene: -; v_gene: TRBV2; CDR3nt: TGTGCCAGCAGATCTCGAATGAACACTGAAGCTTTCTTT; CDR3aa: CASRSRMNTEAFF
abundance: -; j_gene: TRBJ2-1; d_gene: -; v_gene: TRBV4-3; CDR3nt: TGCGCCAGCAGCCAAGATGTAGCAGTAAGTAACAATGAGCAGTTCTTC; CDR3aa: CASSQDVAVSNNEQFF
abundance: -; j_gene: TRBJ2-3; d_gene: -; v_gene: TRBV4-3; CDR3nt: TGCGCCAGCAGCCAAGGTGTTAGCGGTAGCACAGATACGCAGTATTTT; CDR3aa: CASSQGVSGSTDTQYF
abundance: -; j_gene: TRBJ2-7; d_gene: TRBD2; v_gene: TRBV7-2; CDR3nt: TGTGCCAGCAGCTCGACTAGCGGGAGCTCCGAGCAGTACTTC; CDR3aa: CASSSTSGSSEQYF
abundance: -; j_gene: TRBJ2-1; d_gene: TRBD2; v_gene: TRBV7-2; CDR3nt: TGTGCCAGCGGCACTAGCGGGAGGGGGAGGAATGAGCAGTTCTTC; CDR3aa: CASGTSGRGRNEQFF
abundance: -; j_gene: TRBJ2-4; d_gene: -; v_gene: TRBV5-6; CDR3nt: TGTGCCAGCAGCTTGGCCCACGGAAACATTCAGTACTTC; CDR3aa: CASSLAHGNIQYF
abundance: -; j_gene: TRBJ1-2; d_gene: TRBD1; v_gene: TRBV6-5; CDR3nt: TGTGCCAGCCGAAAAGAGGGGGCCCTCGGCTACACCTTC; CDR3aa: CASRKEGALGYTF